The entry below describes one TCR beta chain. In the study's own analysis: The assay estimated nucleated cells by amplifying reference gene primers. Clones were read by immunoSEQ multiplex PCR, and TCRdb kept only the in-frame ones, dropping some. Clone size and the V and J calls come from that table; the DNA yielded D and trimming. The sample shows around 53,000 clones, 65% to 80% of them seen only once. The data originate from a study of blood T cell repertoires in COVID-19. About the research overall: Sites in the United States, Italy and Spain provided acute and convalescent COVID-19 samples.

Germline V lookup: CDR1 LGHNA, CDR2 YSLEER. The CDR3 contains 16 residues. V was trimmed by 5 bases and J by 2 bases, leaving 16 bases between them. The chain employs TRBV4-3 and TRBJ2-1; a weak D match, TRBD1 (6 bases). This clonotype originated in a man between 65 and 80 years old with active or convalescent COVID-19. Material for sequencing was peripheral blood. The CDR3: CASSSGRGGPYNEQFF. In DNA form, the CDR3 reads TGCGCCAGCAGCTCGGGGAGAGGGGGACCCTACAATGAGCAGTTCTTC.